A selection of T cell receptor beta chains follows, all from one sample in a study of T cells in Graves' hyperthyroidism and ophthalmopathy. A single record per CDR3 protein comes from TCRdb applying MiXCR to the multiplex PCR reads. Altogether about 400,000 distinct CDR3 sequences are present, 25% being singletons, with the ten largest covering less than 75%. Sequenced material: blood. All receptors come from a man aged 45 to 65 with Graves' hyperthyroidism. CDR3s include the opening cysteine and the closing phenylalanine or tryptophan. Each record gives: J gene, D gene, V gene, clone size, CDR3 DNA, CDR3 protein. D genes are given only for firm matches. Rows give clone size only sometimes, using once, few, many, or a class for an expanded clone.

TRBJ1-1 | TRBD1 | TRBV28 | many | TGTGCCAGCAGTTCTATACAGGGGGACACTGAAGCTTTCTTT | CASSSIQGDTEAFF
TRBJ2-1 | TRBD2 | TRBV14 | NA | TGTGCCAGCAGCCAAGACCCCTCGGCGGGAGGTGAGCAGTTCTTC | CASSQDPSAGGEQFF
TRBJ2-6 | NA | TRBV19 | few | TGTGCCAGTAGTATGGGGACGGGGGCTGGGGCCAACGTCCTGACTTTC | CASSMGTGAGANVLTF
TRBJ2-5 | TRBD1 | TRBV27 | NA | TGTGCCAGCAGCACTAGACAGGGGGCAGAGGAGACCCAGTACTTC | CASSTRQGAEETQYF
TRBJ2-3 | NA | TRBV5-1 | NA | TGCGCCAGCAGCCAGGTACCTAACACAGATACGCAGTATTTT | CASSQVPNTDTQYF
TRBJ2-3 | TRBD2 | TRBV20-1 | NA | TGCAGTGCTAGCGCCCCCGGGACTAGCGGGAAAGGAGGCACAGATACGCAGTATTTT | CSASAPGTSGKGGTDTQYF
TRBJ2-2 | NA | TRBV20-1 | few | TGCAGTGCTAGAGATGCCCACTTGAACACCGGGGAGCTGTTTTTT | CSARDAHLNTGELFF
TRBJ1-3 | NA | TRBV6-1 | few | TGTGCCAGCAGTGACGGGCAGGGAAACACCATATATTTT | CASSDGQGNTIYF
TRBJ1-2 | NA | TRBV12-3/TRBV12-4 | few | TGTGCCAGCAGCGGAGGCGGGTTTGGGGCCCCCGAACGCTATGGCTACACCTTC | CASSGGGFGAPERYGYTF
TRBJ2-6 | NA | TRBV11-2 | few | TGTGCCAGCAGCTTAGGGGCTGGGTCTGGGGCCAACGTCCTGACTTTC | CASSLGAGSGANVLTF
TRBJ2-7 | TRBD1 | TRBV29-1 | few | TGCAGCGTTGAAGAGGGACAGGGGGCCGAGCAGTACTTC | CSVEEGQGAEQYF
TRBJ2-3 | NA | TRBV6-2/TRBV6-3 | NA | TGTGCCAGCAGTTCCCTCACAGGGCCGCAGTATTTT | CASSSLTGPQYF
TRBJ2-1 | TRBD2 | TRBV2 | many | TGTGCCAGCAGTGAAGTACTAGCGAGAGGGAATGAGCAGTTCTTC | CASSEVLARGNEQFF
TRBJ2-3 | NA | TRBV29-1 | few | TGCAGCGTTGAAGACCGCTGGACCCCCAGCGATACGCAGTATTTT | CSVEDRWTPSDTQYF
TRBJ2-7 | NA | TRBV29-1 | NA | TGCAGCGTTGAAGAAGGGCGCGAGCAGTACTTC | CSVEEGREQYF
TRBJ1-5 | NA | TRBV7-2 | many | TGTGCCAGCAGCCCCGCCGGAGTGCAGGGCAATCAGCCCCAGCATTTT | CASSPAGVQGNQPQHF
TRBJ2-3 | NA | TRBV3-1 | many | TGTGCCAGCAGCCAAGCTCAGGGGGGATTGAATACGCAGTATTTT | CASSQAQGGLNTQYF
TRBJ2-5 | NA | TRBV12-3/TRBV12-4 | NA | TGTGCCAGCAGTTTAGCGCGGACAGAAGAGACCCAGTACTTC | CASSLARTEETQYF
TRBJ2-3 | TRBD2 | TRBV3-1 | many | TGTGCCAGCAGCCAAAGCGGGAGGCGCACAGATACGCAGTATTTT | CASSQSGRRTDTQYF
TRBJ2-4 | NA | TRBV5-5 | NA | TGTGCCAGCAGCAGGGATAGCAACATTCAGTACTTC | CASSRDSNIQYF
TRBJ2-7 | TRBD2 | TRBV5-1 | NA | TGCGCCAGCAGCTTGGGACTAGCGGGTCCTGGCGACGAGCAGTACTTC | CASSLGLAGPGDEQYF
TRBJ2-2 | NA | TRBV24-1 | NA | TGTGCCACCGTCGCGGCCAACACCGGGGAGCTGTTTTTT | CATVAANTGELFF
TRBJ1-1 | NA | TRBV6-1 | few | TGTGCCAGCGGGGACGGGGGTGAAGCTTTCTTT | CASGDGGEAFF
TRBJ2-7 | NA | TRBV11-2 | many | TGTGCCAGCAGCCCCCGGGGGAGTCGCGAGCAGTACTTC | CASSPRGSREQYF
TRBJ2-1 | NA | TRBV4-1 | NA | TGCGCCAGCAGCCAGGGTCTAGGTTCCTACAATGAGCAGTTCTTC | CASSQGLGSYNEQFF
TRBJ2-5 | NA | TRBV3-1 | NA | TGTGCCAGCAATAGGGCCGAGACCCAGTACTTC | CASNRAETQYF
TRBJ2-7 | TRBD2 | TRBV6-2/TRBV6-3 | NA | TGTGCCAGCAGTTACGATCGGCTTAGCGGGAGTTTCAACGAGCAGTACTTC | CASSYDRLSGSFNEQYF
TRBJ2-5 | NA | TRBV7-2 | few | TGTGCCAGCAGCCTTCAGAGCGCAGGAGAGACCCAGTACTTC | CASSLQSAGETQYF
TRBJ1-2 | NA | TRBV29-1 | NA | TGCAGCGTTGAAGAGGACAAGAACTATGGCTACACCTTC | CSVEEDKNYGYTF
TRBJ2-1 | TRBD2 | TRBV2 | many | TGTGCCAGCACCCCAAGCGGGAGGGCCATGGGCAATGAGCAGTTCTTC | CASTPSGRAMGNEQFF
TRBJ1-2 | TRBD1 | TRBV13 | few | TGTGCCAGCAGTCGCAGGGGGAGGGCGGATGGCTACACCTTC | CASSRRGRADGYTF
TRBJ1-1 | NA | TRBV2 | many | TGTGCCAGCAGTGAAGCGGGGACGGGGAACACTGAAGCTTTCTTT | CASSEAGTGNTEAFF
TRBJ2-5 | TRBD2 | TRBV5-1 | NA | TGCGCCAGCAGCTCTGGACTAGCGGGAGCCCAAGAGACCCAGTACTTC | CASSSGLAGAQETQYF
TRBJ2-1 | NA | TRBV12-3/TRBV12-4 | few | TGTGCCAGCAGTTTGACCGGCAGGGAGCAGTTCTTC | CASSLTGREQFF
TRBJ2-5 | NA | TRBV20-1 | many | TGCAGTGCTACGCGGGGCGCGGAGACCCAGTACTTC | CSATRGAETQYF
TRBJ1-1 | NA | TRBV12-3/TRBV12-4 | many | TGTGCCAGCAGTACTAACACGAACACTGAAGCTTTCTTT | CASSTNTNTEAFF
TRBJ1-4 | NA | TRBV3-1 | few | TGTGCCAGCAGCCCCGGAGGGCTCCGGGGTGAAAAACTGTTTTTT | CASSPGGLRGEKLFF
TRBJ2-1 | TRBD1 | TRBV12-5 | few | TGTGCTAGTGATAAGCCGGGACAGCACAATGAGCAGTTCTTC | CASDKPGQHNEQFF
TRBJ2-1 | TRBD2 | TRBV9 | many | TGCGCCAGCAGCGCCGGGACTAGCGGTTCCTACAATGAGCAGTTCTTC | CASSAGTSGSYNEQFF
TRBJ2-5 | TRBD2 | TRBV6-1 | few | TGTGCCAGCCGTGAGGCGGGAGGGCCGTGGGAGACCCAGTACTTC | CASREAGGPWETQYF
TRBJ1-5 | NA | TRBV24-1 | NA | TGTGCCGCCAGTGAGCCAGGGGTTGGTCAGCCCCAGCATTTT | CAASEPGVGQPQHF
TRBJ2-5 | TRBD1 | TRBV18 | many | TGTGCCAGCTCACCGGGGACAGGGACCCAGTACTTC | CASSPGTGTQYF
TRBJ2-1 | TRBD2 | TRBV19 | few | TGTGCCAGTAGTTCCTTGGGCGGGAGAGGTCCCAATGAGCAGTTCTTC | CASSSLGGRGPNEQFF
TRBJ2-3 | TRBD2 | TRBV6-1 | many | TGTGCCAGCAGTAAACTAGCGGGAGGGCCAGATACGCAGTATTTT | CASSKLAGGPDTQYF
TRBJ2-1 | NA | TRBV7-2 | many | TGTGCCAGCAGCTTAACAGCCCTGAGCTCCTACAATGAGCAGTTCTTC | CASSLTALSSYNEQFF
TRBJ2-3 | NA | TRBV7-2 | NA | TGTGCCAGCAGCTTAGAGAGACTCACAGATACGCAGTATTTT | CASSLERLTDTQYF
TRBJ2-5 | NA | TRBV29-1 | NA | TGCAGCGTTGGGTACGTCGGGGAGACCCAGTACTTC | CSVGYVGETQYF
TRBJ2-1 | TRBD2 | TRBV20-1 | NA | TGCAGTGCTAGAGTAGTGGGACTAGCGGGAAATATAAATGAGCAGTTCTTC | CSARVVGLAGNINEQFF
TRBJ2-7 | TRBD2 | TRBV28 | NA | TGTGCCAGCAGTCGGACTAGCGCTAGCGGGGGGGGAGGCGAGCAGTACTTC | CASSRTSASGGGGEQYF
TRBJ2-4 | NA | TRBV5-1 | once | TGCGCCAGCAGCTTGGAAGGATGGGAAAACATTCAGTACTTC | CASSLEGWENIQYF
TRBJ2-7 | NA | TRBV5-1 | NA | TGCGCCAGCAGCTTTGGTCTGGCCTCCTACGAGCAGTACTTC | CASSFGLASYEQYF
TRBJ2-2 | NA | TRBV28 | few | TGTGCCAGCATCGGGGGCTCATCATACACCGGGGAGCTGTTTTTT | CASIGGSSYTGELFF
TRBJ1-6 | NA | TRBV12-3/TRBV12-4 | few | TGTGCCAGCAGCACCTCAAGAATCTGGGACTCACCCCTCCACTTT | CASSTSRIWDSPLHF